These 15 T cell receptor beta chains came from one sample sequenced in a study of T cells in Graves' hyperthyroidism and ophthalmopathy. Regions amplified from RNA transcripts were the TCR beta CDR3 regions. First-round RT-PCR targeting the TCR CDR3 was performed with the HTBI primer set. In TCRdb, the multiplex PCR reads were re-called with MiXCR into one record per CDR3 protein. The table has a few hundred thousand distinct CDR3 sequences, about 16% seen once. Sequenced material: blood. All receptors come from a woman between 40 and 50 years old with Graves' ophthalmopathy.

The chain links TRBV7-2 to TRBJ1-1; D might be TRBD1 (5 bases). The V and J ends lost 5 bases and 8 bases respectively, with 12 bases between them. Germline loops: CDR1 SGHTA, CDR2 FQGNSA. This CDR3 is built from 12 residues. CDR3 amino acids: CASSPWQGEAFF. As DNA, the CDR3 is TGTGCCAGCAGCCCCTGGCAGGGCGAAGCTTTCTTT. Using reference TRBV7-2 and TRBJ1-1 for the parts outside the CDR3, the full variable domain is GAGVSQSPSNKVTEKGKDVELRCDPISGHTALYWYRQSLGQGLEFLIYFQGNSAPDKSGLPSDRFSAERTGGSVSTLTIQRTQQEDSAVYLCASSPWQGEAFFGQGTRLTVV.

This clonotype came up a few times. The chain is built from TRBV11-3 and TRBJ2-1; 9 bases match TRBD2. The CDR3 has 17 amino acids. Trimming at V came to 5 bases and at J to 3 bases, leaving 11 bases not matched to a gene. CDR1 is SGHNT and CDR2 is YENEEA in the germline V gene. The CDR3 spells CASSRATAAGGYNEQFF. The CDR3 DNA reads as TGTGCCAGCAGCCGGGCTACGGCAGCGGGGGGCTACAATGAGCAGTTCTTC.

This clonotype was seen at least ten times. V and J are TRBV28 and TRBJ1-2, with a weak D call TRBD1 (6 bases). This CDR3 contains 19 residues. Between the trimmed V and J ends, which lost 4 bases and 4 bases, there was a span of 28 bases. The germline V gene encodes CDR1 MDHEN and CDR2 SYDVKM. CDR3 region: CASSSPGGAGGVLIYGYTF. The CDR3 DNA is TGTGCCAGCAGTTCGCCGGGGGGGGCAGGAGGCGTCCTCATCTATGGCTACACCTTC.

Worth noting for this clonotype: A much larger clonotype is one base distant, so this may be a read error. The gene calls are TRBV6-2 or TRBV6-3 and TRBJ2-1; D might be TRBD2 (6 bases). This CDR3 is 14 amino acids long. Germline V gene lookup returns CDR1 MNHEY and CDR2 SVGEGT. V shed 5 bases and J shed 9 bases, with 17 bases lying between them. CDR3 bases: TGTGCCAGCAGTGGTCCCGGGGGAGGCACTGAGCAGTTCTTC. The encoded protein is CASSGPGGGTEQFF.

This clonotype was observed at least ten times. The chain joins TRBV30 to TRBJ1-1; a weak D match, TRBD1 (5 bases). Germline CDR1 GTSNPN, CDR2 SVGIG (reference sequence). V was trimmed by 4 bases and J by 1 base, leaving 10 bases between them. This CDR3 spans 13 amino acids. CDR3 in DNA: TGTGCCTGGAACCCCCAGGGGAACACTGAAGCTTTCTTT. It codes for CAWNPQGNTEAFF. The entire variable domain, with the rest obtained from reference TRBV30 and TRBJ1-1, is as follows: SQTIHQWPATLVQPVGSPLSLECTVEGTSNPNLYWYRQAAGRGLQLLFYSVGIGQISSEVPQNLSASRPQDRQFILSSKKLLLSDSGFYLCAWNPQGNTEAFFGQGTRLTVV.

The chain is built from TRBV25-1 and TRBJ2-2, with 9 bases lining up with TRBD2. With V trimmed by 4 bases and J by 4 bases, 7 bases remained unmatched. Germline CDR1 reads MGHDK; CDR2 reads SYGVNS. This CDR3 is 16 amino acids long. The CDR3 coding sequence is TGTGCCAGCAGTGGGTCGGGACTAGCAGGCACCGGGGAGCTGTTTTTT. It yields the protein CASSGSGLAGTGELFF.

This clonotype was detected many times. The chain employs TRBV12-3 or TRBV12-4 and TRBJ2-7; D gene uncertain. This CDR3 comprises 12 residues. Trimming cost V 5 bases and J 6 bases, with 11 bases left between them. In DNA, the CDR3 is TGTGCCAGCAGTACCTCGGGCGGCGAGCAGTACTTC. This translates into CASSTSGGEQYF.

The V gene is TRBV19, the J gene TRBJ2-2, with D possibly TRBD2 on 5 matching bases. Trimming took off 7 bases at V and 6 bases at J, with 18 bases between the two ends. Germline V gives CDR1 LNHDA, CDR2 SQIVND (reference sequence). The CDR3 covers 15 residues. CDR3 sequence: CASTHPSSLAGELFF. The CDR3, as DNA: TGTGCCAGTACCCACCCTTCTAGCCTTGCCGGGGAGCTGTTTTTT.

This clonotype was detected ten times or more. The chain is built from TRBV3-1 and TRBJ2-1; no definite D call. Germline V gives CDR1 LGHDT, CDR2 YNNKEL (reference sequence). Trimming cost V 2 bases and J 10 bases, with 12 bases left between them. This CDR3 comprises 13 residues. CDR3 nucleotide sequence: TGTGCCAGCAGCCAAAGAATCCGGGCGGAGCAGTTCTTC. Encoded protein: CASSQRIRAEQFF.

The sample holds many counts of this clonotype. The genes are TRBV5-1 and TRBJ2-1; 7 bases are a match to TRBD1. From germline, CDR1 is SGHRS and CDR2 YFSETQ. V lost 2 bases, J lost 8 bases, and 1 base stayed unmatched. CDR3 size: 12 residues. The CDR3 spells CASSFTGDEQFF. CDR3 DNA sequence: TGCGCCAGCAGCTTCACAGGGGATGAGCAGTTCTTC. The entire variable domain, with the rest obtained from reference TRBV5-1 and TRBJ2-1, is as follows: KAGVTQTPRYLIKTRGQQVTLSCSPISGHRSVSWYQQTPGQGLQFLFEYFSETQRNKGNFPGRFSGRQFSNSRSEMNVSTLELGDSALYLCASSFTGDEQFFGPGTRLTVL.

In this sample, this clonotype turned up many times. CDR3 region: CASKSGWGETQYF. As DNA, the CDR3 is TGTGCCAGCAAGTCAGGGTGGGGAGAGACCCAGTACTTC. The V gene is TRBV6-1, the J gene TRBJ2-5; D is possibly TRBD1 (5 bases). Looked up from germline, CDR1 is MNHNS and CDR2 is SASEGT. The CDR3 has 13 residues. Between the trimmed V and J ends, which lost 7 bases and 4 bases, there was a span of 13 bases.

This clonotype was recorded many times. The chain links TRBV5-1 to TRBJ2-5; 8 nucleotides line up with TRBD1. The CDR3 runs to 15 residues. Germline trimming cut 2 bases from V and 5 bases from J; bases unmatched to any gene: 8. Germline V CDR1 and CDR2: SGHRS, YFSETQ. The CDR3 DNA sequence: TGCGCCAGCAGCTTTACCCTCAGGGGGCGGGAGACCCAGTACTTC. It translates to CASSFTLRGRETQYF. Supplemented by reference TRBV5-1 and TRBJ2-5, the full variable domain reads KAGVTQTPRYLIKTRGQQVTLSCSPISGHRSVSWYQQTPGQGLQFLFEYFSETQRNKGNFPGRFSGRQFSNSRSEMNVSTLELGDSALYLCASSFTLRGRETQYFGPGTRLLVL.

This sequence joins TRBV6-5 and TRBJ1-4, with 7 bases identical to TRBD1. The ends lost 0 bases at V and 11 bases at J; junction bases unmatched: 6. The length of the CDR3 is 14 residues. From germline, CDR1 is MNHEY and CDR2 SVGAGI. The CDR3 reads CASSYSRDRVKLFF. DNA for the CDR3: TGTGCCAGCAGTTACTCGAGAGACAGGGTTAAACTGTTTTTT.

This clonotype was observed many times. The CDR3 region has the DNA TGTGCCAGCAGCCAACCCGACACTGAAGCTTTCTTT. Its translation is CASSQPDTEAFF. The chain combines TRBV11-2 with TRBJ1-1, with unresolved D. This CDR3 region has 12 residues. Trimming pared 5 bases from V and 3 bases from J, leaving 7 bases between. The germline CDR1 and CDR2 sequences are SGHAT and FQNNGV.

This chain uses TRBV29-1 with TRBJ1-3, with D perhaps matching TRBD1 (6 bases). Per germline, CDR1 SQVTM and CDR2 ANQGSEA. This CDR3 comprises 13 residues. Trimming shortened V by 4 bases and J by 3 bases, and 10 bases separated the two germline ends. The CDR3 reads CSVAPGDGNTIYF. The CDR3 region has the DNA TGCAGCGTTGCCCCAGGGGATGGAAACACCATATATTTT.